This T cell receptor beta chain was found in a study of T-cell reconstitution after alpha-beta-depleted transplantation in children. TCRbeta library preparation incorporated unique molecular identifiers. TCRdb re-derived calls from the PCR reads in MiXCR, one entry per CDR3 protein. Among 400,000 to 500,000 distinct CDR3 sequences listed, 11% were seen once. This CDR3 is built from 14 residues. The receptor's source is a human donor who donated a stem cell graft to a child with acute myeloid leukemia. Sample: PBMCs from the stem cell graft donor, taken from the stem cell graft. The chain has TRBV21-1 and TRBJ1-1; the table names TRBD1, a call not compared with the DNA. TRBV21-1 is shown as a pseudogene. For the CDR3, the DNA is TGTGCCAGCAGCAAAGGTGGCAGGGGGTCTGAAGCTTTCTTT. This sequence encodes CASSKGGRGSEAFF.